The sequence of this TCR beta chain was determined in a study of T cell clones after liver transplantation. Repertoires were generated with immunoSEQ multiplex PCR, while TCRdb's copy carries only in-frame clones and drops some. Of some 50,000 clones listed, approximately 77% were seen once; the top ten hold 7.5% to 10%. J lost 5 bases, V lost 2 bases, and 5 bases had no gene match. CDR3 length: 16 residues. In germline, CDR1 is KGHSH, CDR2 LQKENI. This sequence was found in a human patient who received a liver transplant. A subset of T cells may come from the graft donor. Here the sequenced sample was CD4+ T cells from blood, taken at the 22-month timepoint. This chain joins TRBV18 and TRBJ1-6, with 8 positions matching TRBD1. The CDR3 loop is CASSPSQGANNSPLHF. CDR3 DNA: TGTGCCAGCTCACCAAGTCAGGGGGCCAATAATTCACCCCTCCACTTT.